This passage covers 9 T cell receptor beta chains from one sample sequenced in a study of control samples from healthy donors and cancer patients. Assay: immunoSEQ multiplex PCR; the TCRdb copy retains only in-frame clones and omits some. Here the sample spans roughly 120,000 clones, around 96% being singletons. The sample consisted of blood. The receptors here all came from a man between 25 and 39 years old in good health.

V usage is TRBV7-6 and J usage is TRBJ1-4, with D hard to call. This CDR3 has 14 amino acids. The germline V gene encodes CDR1 SGHVS and CDR2 FNYEAQ. V lost 6 bases to trimming and J lost 1 base, with 9 bases between them. CDR3 residues: CASSTTVTNEKLFF. The CDR3 coding sequence is TGTGCCAGCAGTACGACGGTAACTAATGAAAAACTGTTTTTT.

This sequence joins TRBV14 and TRBJ1-3; D not resolved. Germline loops: CDR1 SGHDN, CDR2 FVKESK. The V end lost 1 base, the J end lost 16 bases, and 11 bases lay between the germline ends. The CDR3 consists of 11 residues. The CDR3 nucleotides read TGTGCCAGCAGCCAAGCCTTGGAAACTTATTTT. Translation: CASSQALETYF.

This chain links TRBV6-4 with TRBJ1-2, with a tentative D call TRBD1 (6 bases). The CDR3 totals 14 residues. Trimming removed 6 bases from V and 8 bases from J, with 19 bases in between. Germline V gene lookup returns CDR1 MRHNA and CDR2 SNTAGT. The CDR3 is CASRGAYVTVGYTF. The CDR3 DNA is TGTGCCAGCAGGGGGGCTTATGTTACAGTCGGCTACACCTTC.

This rearrangement joins TRBV3-1 (or the pseudogene TRBV3-2) to TRBJ1-4; TRBD1 might be the D (5 bases). Germline values: CDR1 LGHDT, CDR2 YNNKEL (reference sequence). The CDR3 loop spans 16 amino acids. V dropped 1 base and J dropped 8 bases, with 17 bases sitting between them. The CDR3 DNA is TGTGCCAGCAGCCAAGGAGGCGGGCAAACAGGAGAAAAACTGTTTTTT. It codes for CASSQGGGQTGEKLFF.

The chain recombines TRBV9 with TRBJ2-7; a possible D gene is TRBD2 (5 bases). CDR1 is SGDLS and CDR2 is YYNGEE in the germline V gene. Trimming left V 4 bases short and J 3 bases short, with 17 bases between. CDR3 length: 15 amino acids. The CDR3 nucleotides read TGTGCCAGCAGCTTCTCGGGAACCACGGACTACGAGCAGTACTTC. Translating it yields CASSFSGTTDYEQYF.

The V and J genes are TRBV19 and TRBJ2-1, with TRBD2 as a possible D gene (5 bases). Trimming cost V 5 bases and J 4 bases, with 15 bases left between them. Germline CDR1 reads LNHDA; CDR2 reads SQIVND (reference sequence). The CDR3 runs 15 residues. CDR3 region: CASSLELGAYNEQFF. The CDR3, as DNA: TGTGCCAGTAGTCTTGAATTGGGAGCGTACAATGAGCAGTTCTTC.

The chain combines TRBV5-1 with TRBJ1-1; maybe TRBD1 (6 bases). The CDR3 loop spans 14 amino acids. Trimming cost V 4 bases and J 2 bases, with 12 bases left between them. Germline assignment: CDR1 SGHRS and CDR2 YFSETQ. CDR3 sequence (DNA): TGCGCCAGCAGCCCGGACAGTGGAAACACTGAAGCTTTCTTT. This gives the protein CASSPDSGNTEAFF.

The J gene is TRBJ2-3, the V gene TRBV7-3; D call uncertain. Germline V gene data show CDR1 as SGHTA and CDR2 as FQGTGA. Trimming left V 4 bases short and J 1 base short, with 6 bases between. The CDR3 is 13 amino acids. CDR3 bases: TGTGCCAGCAGCTACCGCCGCACAGATACGCAGTATTTT. This gives the protein CASSYRRTDTQYF.

The chain combines TRBV5-1 with TRBJ2-2; no clear D. Trimming cost V 0 bases and J 4 bases, with 4 bases left between them. Germline CDR1 SGHRS, CDR2 YFSETQ. This CDR3 is 13 amino acids long. The CDR3, as DNA: TGCGCCAGCAGCTTGGACAGCACCGGGGAGCTGTTTTTT. It codes for CASSLDSTGELFF.